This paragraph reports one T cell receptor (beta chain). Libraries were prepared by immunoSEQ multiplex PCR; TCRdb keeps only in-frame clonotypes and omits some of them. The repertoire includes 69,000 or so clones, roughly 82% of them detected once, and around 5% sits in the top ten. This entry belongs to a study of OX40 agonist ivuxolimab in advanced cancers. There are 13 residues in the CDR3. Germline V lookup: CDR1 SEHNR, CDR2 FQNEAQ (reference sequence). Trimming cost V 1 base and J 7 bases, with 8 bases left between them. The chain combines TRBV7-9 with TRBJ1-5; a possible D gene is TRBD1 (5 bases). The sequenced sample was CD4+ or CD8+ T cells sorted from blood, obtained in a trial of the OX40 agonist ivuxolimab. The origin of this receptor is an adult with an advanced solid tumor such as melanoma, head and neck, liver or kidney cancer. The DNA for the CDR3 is TGTGCCAGCAGCTTAGGTCAGGGCCAGCCCCAGCATTTT. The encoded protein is CASSLGQGQPQHF. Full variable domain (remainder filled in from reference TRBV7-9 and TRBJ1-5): DTGVSQNPRHKITKRGQNVTFRCDPISEHNRLYWYRQTLGQGPEFLTYFQNEAQLEKSRLLSDRFSAERPKGSFSTLEIQRTEQGDSAMYLCASSLGQGQPQHFGDGTRLSIL.